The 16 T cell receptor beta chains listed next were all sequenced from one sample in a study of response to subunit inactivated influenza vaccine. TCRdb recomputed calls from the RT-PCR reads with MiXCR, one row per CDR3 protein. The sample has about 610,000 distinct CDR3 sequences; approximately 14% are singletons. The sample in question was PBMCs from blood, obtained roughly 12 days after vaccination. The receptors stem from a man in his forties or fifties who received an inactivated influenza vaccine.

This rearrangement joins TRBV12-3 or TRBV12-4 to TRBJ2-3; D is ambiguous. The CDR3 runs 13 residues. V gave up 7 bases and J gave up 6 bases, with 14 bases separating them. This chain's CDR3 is CASIPSGVDTQYF. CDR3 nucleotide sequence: TGTGCCAGCATCCCCAGTGGGGTCGATACGCAGTATTTT.

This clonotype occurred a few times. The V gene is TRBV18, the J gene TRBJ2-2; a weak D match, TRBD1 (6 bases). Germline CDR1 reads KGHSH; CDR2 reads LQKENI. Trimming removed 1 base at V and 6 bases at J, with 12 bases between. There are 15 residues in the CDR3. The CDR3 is CASSPRTGPAGELFF. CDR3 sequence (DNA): TGTGCCAGCTCACCACGAACAGGGCCCGCCGGGGAGCTGTTTTTT.

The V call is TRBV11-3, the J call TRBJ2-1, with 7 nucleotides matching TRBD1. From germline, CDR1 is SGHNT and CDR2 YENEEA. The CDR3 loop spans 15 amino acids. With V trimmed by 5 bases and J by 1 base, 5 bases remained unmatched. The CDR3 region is CASSQDRRSYNEQFF. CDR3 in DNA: TGTGCCAGCAGCCAGGACAGGCGGTCCTACAATGAGCAGTTCTTC. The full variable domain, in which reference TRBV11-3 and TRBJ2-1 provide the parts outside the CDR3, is EAGVVQSPRYKIIEKKQPVAFWCNPISGHNTLYWYLQNLGQGPELLIRYENEEAVDDSQLPKDRFSAERLKGVDSTLKIQPAELGDSAVYLCASSQDRRSYNEQFFGPGTRLTVL.

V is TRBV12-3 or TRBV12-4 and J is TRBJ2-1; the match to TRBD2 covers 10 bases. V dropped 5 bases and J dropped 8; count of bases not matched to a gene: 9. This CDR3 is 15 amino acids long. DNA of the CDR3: TGTGCCAGCAGTACTAGCGGGATCCTGGCTTATGAGCAGTTCTTC. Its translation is CASSTSGILAYEQFF.

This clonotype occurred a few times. The DNA of the CDR3 is TGTGCCAGCAGCTTAGGGACAGGGGGTGGTGGAAACACCATATATTTT. Translated, it gives CASSLGTGGGGNTIYF. V usage is TRBV7-2 and J usage is TRBJ1-3, with 10 bases aligning to TRBD1. The germline CDR1 and CDR2 sequences are SGHTA and FQGNSA. The CDR3 has 16 residues. Trimming removed 1 base from V and 3 bases from J; junction bases left unmatched: 3.

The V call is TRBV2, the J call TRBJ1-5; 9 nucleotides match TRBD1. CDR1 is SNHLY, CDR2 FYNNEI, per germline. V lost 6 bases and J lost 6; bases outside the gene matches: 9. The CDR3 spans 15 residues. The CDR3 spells CASRKQGAGGQPQHF. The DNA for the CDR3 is TGTGCCAGCAGGAAACAGGGGGCTGGTGGTCAGCCCCAGCATTTT.

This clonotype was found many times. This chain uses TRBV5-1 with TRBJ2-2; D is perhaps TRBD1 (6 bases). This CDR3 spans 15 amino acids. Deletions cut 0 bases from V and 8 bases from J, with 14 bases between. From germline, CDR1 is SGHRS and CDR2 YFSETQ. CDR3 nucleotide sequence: TGCGCCAGCAGCTTGGCGCAAGGGACACCGGGGGAGCTGTTTTTT. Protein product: CASSLAQGTPGELFF.

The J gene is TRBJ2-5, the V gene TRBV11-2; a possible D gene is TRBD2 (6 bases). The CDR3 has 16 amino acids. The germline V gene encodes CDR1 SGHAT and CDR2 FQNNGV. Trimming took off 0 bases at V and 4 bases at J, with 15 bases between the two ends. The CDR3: CASSLDLVGGGETQYF. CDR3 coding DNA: TGTGCCAGCAGCTTAGATCTGGTGGGAGGAGGAGAGACCCAGTACTTC.

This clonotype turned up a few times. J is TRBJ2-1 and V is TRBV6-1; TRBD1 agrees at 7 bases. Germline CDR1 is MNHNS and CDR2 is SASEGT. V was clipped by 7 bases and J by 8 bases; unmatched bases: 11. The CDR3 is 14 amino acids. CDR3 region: CASNPTRGRHEQFF. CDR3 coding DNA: TGTGCCAGCAACCCTACGAGGGGGCGCCATGAGCAGTTCTTC.

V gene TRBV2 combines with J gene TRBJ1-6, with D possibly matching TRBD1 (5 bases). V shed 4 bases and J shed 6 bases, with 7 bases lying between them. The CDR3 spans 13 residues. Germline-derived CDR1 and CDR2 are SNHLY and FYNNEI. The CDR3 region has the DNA TGTGCCAGCAGTGGGCAGGGTAATTCACCCCTCCACTTT. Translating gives CASSGQGNSPLHF.

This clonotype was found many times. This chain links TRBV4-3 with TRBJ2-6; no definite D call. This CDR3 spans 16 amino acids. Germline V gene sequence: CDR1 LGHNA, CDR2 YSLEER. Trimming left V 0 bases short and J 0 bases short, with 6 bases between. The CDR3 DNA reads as TGCGCCAGCAGCCAAGATCCGGTCTCTGGGGCCAACGTCCTGACTTTC. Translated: CASSQDPVSGANVLTF.

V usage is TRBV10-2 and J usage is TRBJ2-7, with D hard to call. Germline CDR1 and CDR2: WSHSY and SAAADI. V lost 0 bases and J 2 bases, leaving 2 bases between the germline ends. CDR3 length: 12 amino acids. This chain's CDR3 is CASSESAYEQYF. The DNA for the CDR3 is TGCGCCAGCAGTGAGTCAGCCTACGAGCAGTACTTC.

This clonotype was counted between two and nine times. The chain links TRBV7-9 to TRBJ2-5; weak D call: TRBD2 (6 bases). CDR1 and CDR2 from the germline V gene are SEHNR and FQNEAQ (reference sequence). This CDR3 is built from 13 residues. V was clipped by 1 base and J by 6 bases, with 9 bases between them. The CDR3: CASSLEGRKTQYF. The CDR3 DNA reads TGTGCCAGCAGCTTAGAGGGGAGGAAGACCCAGTACTTC.

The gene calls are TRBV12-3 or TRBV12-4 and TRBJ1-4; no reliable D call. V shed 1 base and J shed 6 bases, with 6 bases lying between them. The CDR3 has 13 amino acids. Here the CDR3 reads CASSLVGYEKLFF. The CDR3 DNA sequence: TGTGCCAGCAGTTTAGTGGGCTATGAAAAACTGTTTTTT.

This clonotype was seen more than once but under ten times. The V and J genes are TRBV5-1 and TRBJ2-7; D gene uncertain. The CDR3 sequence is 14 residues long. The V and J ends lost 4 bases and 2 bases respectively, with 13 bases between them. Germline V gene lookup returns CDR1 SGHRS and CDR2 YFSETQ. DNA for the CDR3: TGCGCCAGCAGCGAACGATGGGCCGCCTACGAGCAGTACTTC. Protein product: CASSERWAAYEQYF. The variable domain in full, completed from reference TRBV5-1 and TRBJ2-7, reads KAGVTQTPRYLIKTRGQQVTLSCSPISGHRSVSWYQQTPGQGLQFLFEYFSETQRNKGNFPGRFSGRQFSNSRSEMNVSTLELGDSALYLCASSERWAAYEQYFGPGTRLTVT.

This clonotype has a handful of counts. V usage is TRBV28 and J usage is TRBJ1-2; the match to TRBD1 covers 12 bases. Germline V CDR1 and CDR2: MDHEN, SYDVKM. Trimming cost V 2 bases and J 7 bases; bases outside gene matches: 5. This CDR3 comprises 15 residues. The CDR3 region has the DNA TGTGCCAGCAGTTTAAAAGGGACAGGGGGCTCTGGCTACACCTTC. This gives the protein CASSLKGTGGSGYTF.